This entry lists 13 T cell receptor beta chains sequenced from one sample in a study of T-cell reconstitution after alpha-beta-depleted transplantation in children. For TCRbeta, the library was prepared with unique molecular identifiers. One entry per CDR3 protein results from TCRdb running MiXCR on the PCR reads. The sample lists 600,000 to 700,000 distinct CDR3 sequences, about 15% seen once, with approximately 1% in the top ten. This specimen consisted of PBMCs from the stem cell graft donor, obtained from the stem cell graft. Source of these receptors: a human donor who donated a stem cell graft to a child with acute myeloid leukemia.

In its sample, this clonotype was seen many times. The chain employs TRBV12-3 or TRBV12-4 and TRBJ2-1; D gene ambiguous. V gave up 8 bases and J gave up 8 bases, with 16 bases separating them. This CDR3 has 13 residues. The DNA for the CDR3 is TGTGCCAGCGCAGCCCTCTCCGAGGATGAGCAGTTCTTC. The encoded protein is CASAALSEDEQFF.

The count of this clonotype is one. The junction differs from germline at one of its ends, possibly a read error. The chain links TRBV24-1 to TRBJ2-3; D gene uncertain. The CDR3 runs 15 residues. Germline CDR1 KGHDR, CDR2 SFDVKD. The CDR3 bases are TGTGCCAGCAGTGATGCGGACCGGGCCCCAGATACGCAGTATTTT. This encodes CASSDADRAPDTQYF.

The chain carries TRBV18 and TRBJ2-3, with no clear D. V lost 6 bases to trimming and J lost 2 bases, with 15 bases between them. The CDR3 length is 15 residues. Per germline, CDR1 KGHSH and CDR2 LQKENI. CDR3 amino acids: CASSLRTEATDTQYF. CDR3 in DNA: TGTGCCAGCTCCCTCCGGACCGAAGCCACAGATACGCAGTATTTT. Based on the CDR3 plus reference TRBV18 and TRBJ2-3, the full variable domain is NAGVMQNPRHLVRRRGQEARLRCSPMKGHSHVYWYRQLPEEGLKFMVYLQKENIIDESGMPKERFSAEFPKEGPSILRIQQVVRGDSAAYFCASSLRTEATDTQYFGPGTRLTVL.

This clonotype was observed a single time. One end of the junction varies from germline; a read error may be responsible. This sequence joins TRBV24-1 and TRBJ2-1, with TRBD1 matching over 9 bases. Germline V gene data show CDR1 as KGHDR and CDR2 as SFDVKD. CDR3 length: 14 amino acids. The CDR3 loop is CATSERDRANDQFF. CDR3 coding DNA: TGTGCCACCAGTGAGCGGGACAGGGCTAATGACCAGTTCTTC.

Ten or more counts support this clonotype. The rearrangement links TRBV20-1 to TRBJ2-7, with D unresolved. Germline CDR1 reads DFQATT; CDR2 reads SNEGSKA (reference sequence). CDR3 size: 14 residues. Trimming stripped 0 bases from V and 1 base from J, with 10 bases between. CDR3 nucleotide sequence: TGCAGTGCTAGAGAGGAAACAGTTTCCTACGAGCAGTACTTC. It codes for CSAREETVSYEQYF.

This clonotype was observed a few times. The chain joins TRBV12-3 or TRBV12-4 to TRBJ2-3; D is possibly TRBD1 (6 bases). V dropped 5 bases and J dropped 0 bases, with 12 bases sitting between them. This CDR3 region has 15 residues. The CDR3 sequence is CASSPRQASTDTQYF. The CDR3 DNA sequence: TGTGCCAGCAGTCCTCGACAGGCTAGCACAGATACGCAGTATTTT.

This clonotype was detected ten times or more. The chain recombines TRBV20-1 with TRBJ2-7; D possibly matches TRBD1 or TRBD2 (5 bases each). This CDR3 has 14 residues. The V gene's germline CDR1 is DFQATT and CDR2 SNEGSKA (reference sequence). V was pared by 6 bases and J by 1 base, with 16 bases between. The CDR3 bases are TGCAGTGCGGCCCGGGGCGTCTTATCCTACGAGCAGTACTTC. Translation gives CSAARGVLSYEQYF.

This clonotype was seen a handful of times. The chain links TRBV20-1 to TRBJ2-3, with D perhaps TRBD2 (6 bases). This CDR3 is 11 amino acids long. V dropped 6 bases and J dropped 3 bases, with 7 bases sitting between them. The germline CDR1 and CDR2 sequences are DFQATT and SNEGSKA (reference sequence). The DNA of the CDR3 is TGCAGTGCCCTAGCGACAGATACGCAGTATTTT. It translates to CSALATDTQYF.

This clonotype was found a few times. The chain employs TRBV6-2 or TRBV6-3 and TRBJ1-1; D gene unclear. The CDR3 is made up of 14 amino acids. The germline V gene has CDR1 MNHEY and CDR2 SVGEGT. The V end was cut by 5 bases, the J end by 6 bases, with 16 bases between. The CDR3 sequence is CASSLPRHPAEAFF. The CDR3 DNA is TGTGCCAGCAGTCTACCCAGACACCCCGCTGAAGCTTTCTTT.

The sample holds many counts of this clonotype. The chain recombines TRBV20-1 with TRBJ2-5; D gene uncertain. The CDR3 is 12 amino acids. Looked up from germline, CDR1 is DFQATT and CDR2 is SNEGSKA (reference sequence). Trimming cost V 5 bases and J 5 bases, with 12 bases left between them. Here the CDR3 reads CSAGKKAETQYF. The CDR3 region has the DNA TGCAGTGCTGGAAAAAAAGCGGAGACCCAGTACTTC.

This clonotype came up a few times. J is TRBJ1-1 and V is TRBV7-2; D might be TRBD1 (5 bases). Germline values: CDR1 SGHTA, CDR2 FQGNSA. The CDR3 has 15 amino acids. Trimming took 2 bases from V and 4 from J, leaving 14 bases between them. The CDR3 DNA reads as TGTGCCAGCAGCTTAAATGGGGGAGAAGGCACTGAAGCTTTCTTT. As protein: CASSLNGGEGTEAFF.

Regarding this clonotype: Relative to the germline gene, one junction end is altered; a read error may explain this. This sequence joins TRBV20-1 and TRBJ2-7; 12 bases agree with TRBD2. The CDR3 loop spans 14 amino acids. Germline assignment: CDR1 DFQATT and CDR2 SNEGSKA (reference sequence). CDR3 amino acids: CSARGTSGLDEQYF. The DNA of the CDR3 is TGCAGTGCAAGAGGGACTAGCGGGCTTGATGAGCAGTACTTC.

This clonotype has a count of ten or more. V and J are TRBV20-1 and TRBJ2-5; D gene unclear. The CDR3 is made up of 17 amino acids. CDR1 and CDR2 from the germline V gene are DFQATT and SNEGSKA (reference sequence). Trimming took 0 bases from V and 2 from J, leaving 19 bases between them. The CDR3 is CSARDGTIVGGQETQYF. The CDR3 region has the DNA TGCAGTGCTAGAGATGGCACCATCGTTGGTGGGCAAGAGACCCAGTACTTC.